A selection of T cell receptor beta chains follows, all from one sample in a study of T cells in Graves' hyperthyroidism and ophthalmopathy. TCRdb called the multiplex PCR reads again in MiXCR, with one record for every CDR3 protein. The sample lists about 590,000 distinct CDR3 sequences, about 15% seen once, with 6.5% to 8% in the top ten. Sequencing used blood. Receptor source: a woman younger than 45 with Graves' hyperthyroidism. Each CDR3 is given with its conserved first and last residue. The D gene is left open where the match is weak. Size is stated for part of the rows, as once, few or many counts, or as a class when the clone is expanded.

J gene: TRBJ2-2; clone size: many; CDR3 length: 16; D gene: TRBD2; V gene: TRBV7-2; CDR3 DNA: TGTGCCAGCAGCCCCCTGCTAGCGGGTGGGACCGGGGAGCTGTTTTTT; CDR3 protein: CASSPLLAGGTGELFF
J gene: TRBJ2-1; clone size: many; CDR3 length: 15; D gene: -; V gene: TRBV20-1; CDR3 DNA: TGCAGTGCTAGAGATTCCACAAGTCCCTACAATGAGCAGTTCTTC; CDR3 protein: CSARDSTSPYNEQFF
J gene: TRBJ1-1; clone size: few; CDR3 length: 14; D gene: TRBD1; V gene: TRBV12-3/TRBV12-4; CDR3 DNA: TGTGCCAGCAACCGGGACAGGAGGAACACTGAAGCTTTCTTT; CDR3 protein: CASNRDRRNTEAFF
J gene: TRBJ2-5; clone size: many; CDR3 length: 18; D gene: TRBD2; V gene: TRBV7-2; CDR3 DNA: TGTGCCAGCAGCTCCCCCCTCACTAGCGGGAGGGCCTCCGAGACCCAGTACTTC; CDR3 protein: CASSSPLTSGRASETQYF
J gene: TRBJ1-5; clone size: -; CDR3 length: 15; D gene: -; V gene: TRBV4-1; CDR3 DNA: TGCGCCAGCAGCCAAGGGACGGGCCTTGGTCAGCCCCAGCATTTT; CDR3 protein: CASSQGTGLGQPQHF
J gene: TRBJ2-7; clone size: few; CDR3 length: 15; D gene: TRBD2; V gene: TRBV5-6; CDR3 DNA: TGTGCCAGCAGCTTGGAGGCTAGCGGGGCCTACGAGCAGTACTTC; CDR3 protein: CASSLEASGAYEQYF
J gene: TRBJ2-7; clone size: -; CDR3 length: 14; D gene: TRBD1; V gene: TRBV5-1; CDR3 DNA: TGCGCCAGCAGCTTGGAGGGACAGTTTTACGAGCAGTACTTC; CDR3 protein: CASSLEGQFYEQYF
J gene: TRBJ2-7; clone size: -; CDR3 length: 15; D gene: TRBD2; V gene: TRBV6-2/TRBV6-3; CDR3 DNA: TGTGCCAGCAGTTCCGGCTCTAGCGGACTCTACGAGCAGTGCTTC; CDR3 protein: CASSSGSSGLYEQCF
J gene: TRBJ1-6; clone size: many; CDR3 length: 14; D gene: -; V gene: TRBV30; CDR3 DNA: TGTGCCTGGAGTGTACGTGACTTTGGGTCACCCCTCCACTTT; CDR3 protein: CAWSVRDFGSPLHF
J gene: TRBJ2-5; clone size: many; CDR3 length: 14; D gene: -; V gene: TRBV10-1; CDR3 DNA: TGCGCCAGCAGTGAGTCTGGAAACCAAGAGACCCAGTACTTC; CDR3 protein: CASSESGNQETQYF
J gene: TRBJ2-1; clone size: many; CDR3 length: 13; D gene: -; V gene: TRBV7-2; CDR3 DNA: TGTGCGGACCGTGGCCCAAACCACAATGAGCAGTTCTTC; CDR3 protein: CADRGPNHNEQFF
J gene: TRBJ1-4; clone size: many; CDR3 length: 16; D gene: -; V gene: TRBV30; CDR3 DNA: TGTGCCGGGTGGCATGGCCCAGAGGAAACTAATGAAAAACTGTTTTTT; CDR3 protein: CAGWHGPEETNEKLFF
J gene: TRBJ2-3; clone size: few; CDR3 length: 16; D gene: TRBD2; V gene: TRBV2; CDR3 DNA: TGTGCCAGCAGTGTCTGGGCGGGAGGTACCACAGATACGCAGTATTTT; CDR3 protein: CASSVWAGGTTDTQYF
J gene: TRBJ1-1; clone size: -; CDR3 length: 13; D gene: -; V gene: TRBV18; CDR3 DNA: TGTGCCAGCAGTCAAAGCGACCCCTTTGAAGCTTTCTTT; CDR3 protein: CASSQSDPFEAFF
J gene: TRBJ1-6; clone size: few; CDR3 length: 14; D gene: -; V gene: TRBV2; CDR3 DNA: TGTGCCAGCAGTGAAGGCATCAGTAGTTCACCCCTCCACTTT; CDR3 protein: CASSEGISSSPLHF
J gene: TRBJ2-2; clone size: many; CDR3 length: 14; D gene: -; V gene: TRBV12-3/TRBV12-4; CDR3 DNA: TGTGCCAGCAGGTTCACTGAGTCTACCGGGGAGCTGTTTTTT; CDR3 protein: CASRFTESTGELFF
J gene: TRBJ1-1; clone size: few; CDR3 length: 15; D gene: -; V gene: TRBV20-1; CDR3 DNA: TGCAGTGCTAGAGACTTGGGACCCCTGAACACTGAAGCTTTCTTT; CDR3 protein: CSARDLGPLNTEAFF
J gene: TRBJ1-5; clone size: few; CDR3 length: 13; D gene: -; V gene: TRBV6-1; CDR3 DNA: TGTGCCAGCAGTGCCGGTAGGGATCAGCCCCAGCATTTT; CDR3 protein: CASSAGRDQPQHF
J gene: TRBJ1-2; clone size: many; CDR3 length: 13; D gene: -; V gene: TRBV4-3; CDR3 DNA: TGCGCCAGCAGCAGGCGGGTCCAGGATGGCTACACCTTC; CDR3 protein: CASSRRVQDGYTF
J gene: TRBJ1-5; clone size: many; CDR3 length: 13; D gene: -; V gene: TRBV6-1; CDR3 DNA: TGTGCCAGCAGTCAGGTTCTCGGGCAGCCCCAGCATTTT; CDR3 protein: CASSQVLGQPQHF
J gene: TRBJ1-5; clone size: -; CDR3 length: 15; D gene: -; V gene: TRBV5-1; CDR3 DNA: TGCGCCAGCAGCCCTACAGGGATAGGGGATCAGCCCCAGCATTTT; CDR3 protein: CASSPTGIGDQPQHF
J gene: TRBJ2-1; clone size: -; CDR3 length: 15; D gene: -; V gene: TRBV7-3; CDR3 DNA: TGTGCCAGCAGCTTATTGTCCGGGGTGGCCAATGAGCAGTTCTTC; CDR3 protein: CASSLLSGVANEQFF
J gene: TRBJ2-7; clone size: many; CDR3 length: 14; D gene: -; V gene: TRBV10-3; CDR3 DNA: TGTGCCATCAGTGAGCTAGTAGGGACCTACGAGCAGTACTTC; CDR3 protein: CAISELVGTYEQYF
J gene: TRBJ2-6; clone size: -; CDR3 length: 13; D gene: -; V gene: TRBV27; CDR3 DNA: TGTGCCAGCAGTCCCGAGGGGGCCAACGTCCTGACTTTC; CDR3 protein: CASSPEGANVLTF
J gene: TRBJ1-1; clone size: many; CDR3 length: 16; D gene: -; V gene: TRBV6-1; CDR3 DNA: TGTGCCAGCAGCCTCGGGGGTAGGGTATCTTACACTGAAGCTTTCTTT; CDR3 protein: CASSLGGRVSYTEAFF
J gene: TRBJ2-1; clone size: many; CDR3 length: 13; D gene: -; V gene: TRBV29-1; CDR3 DNA: TGCAGCGTGAACACGATCTCCTACAATGAGCAGTTCTTC; CDR3 protein: CSVNTISYNEQFF
J gene: TRBJ2-1; clone size: many; CDR3 length: 14; D gene: TRBD2; V gene: TRBV6-2/TRBV6-3; CDR3 DNA: TGTGCCAGCAGTTCGGGAGTAGCGGGACCCCAGCAGTTCTTC; CDR3 protein: CASSSGVAGPQQFF
J gene: TRBJ1-1; clone size: -; CDR3 length: 14; D gene: -; V gene: TRBV24-1; CDR3 DNA: TGTGCCACCACCTCCGGGCAGAAGAACACTGAAGCTTTCTTT; CDR3 protein: CATTSGQKNTEAFF
J gene: TRBJ2-3; clone size: many; CDR3 length: 12; D gene: -; V gene: TRBV12-3/TRBV12-4; CDR3 DNA: TGTGCCAGCAAGCGGTTGGCAGATACGCAGTATTTT; CDR3 protein: CASKRLADTQYF
J gene: TRBJ2-5; clone size: many; CDR3 length: 15; D gene: TRBD2; V gene: TRBV20-1; CDR3 DNA: TGCAGTGCTAGACCCTCTCCGGGACTAGCGGAGACCCAGTACTTC; CDR3 protein: CSARPSPGLAETQYF
J gene: TRBJ1-5; clone size: -; CDR3 length: 17; D gene: TRBD1; V gene: TRBV5-5; CDR3 DNA: TGTGCCAGCAGCTACGGGACAGGGGTAAATAGCAATCAGCCCCAGCATTTT; CDR3 protein: CASSYGTGVNSNQPQHF
J gene: TRBJ2-7; clone size: few; CDR3 length: 14; D gene: TRBD2; V gene: TRBV6-1; CDR3 DNA: TGTGCCAGCAGTGAATATTGGGCGGGAGACGAGCAGTACTTC; CDR3 protein: CASSEYWAGDEQYF
J gene: TRBJ2-4; clone size: -; CDR3 length: 14; D gene: -; V gene: TRBV6-9; CDR3 DNA: TGTGCCAGCAGTTACGGCGGATGGGAGTTGCCTCAGTACTTC; CDR3 protein: CASSYGGWELPQYF
J gene: TRBJ2-2; clone size: -; CDR3 length: 13; D gene: TRBD1; V gene: TRBV30; CDR3 DNA: TGTGCCTGGACCGGGACAGGCTCGGGGGAGCTGTTTTTT; CDR3 protein: CAWTGTGSGELFF
J gene: TRBJ2-2; clone size: few; CDR3 length: 14; D gene: -; V gene: TRBV18; CDR3 DNA: TGTGCCAGCCTGGCTCAAGACCTGGACGGGGAGCTGTTTTTT; CDR3 protein: CASLAQDLDGELFF
J gene: TRBJ2-7; clone size: once; CDR3 length: 12; D gene: -; V gene: TRBV6-1; CDR3 DNA: TGTGCCAGCACCAGAGGGAGATACGAGCAGTACTTC; CDR3 protein: CASTRGRYEQYF
J gene: TRBJ1-6; clone size: many; CDR3 length: 15; D gene: -; V gene: TRBV2; CDR3 DNA: TGTGCCAGCAGTGAAGAACCAGGGCGGCGGTCACCCCTCCACTTT; CDR3 protein: CASSEEPGRRSPLHF
J gene: TRBJ2-7; clone size: many; CDR3 length: 12; D gene: -; V gene: TRBV6-1; CDR3 DNA: TGTGCCAGCAGGGAGACTGTGTACGAGCAGTACTTC; CDR3 protein: CASRETVYEQYF
J gene: TRBJ2-7; clone size: many; CDR3 length: 13; D gene: -; V gene: TRBV6-1; CDR3 DNA: TGTGCCAGCATGGGGCGAATCTCCTACGAGCAGTACTTC; CDR3 protein: CASMGRISYEQYF
J gene: TRBJ2-3; clone size: many; CDR3 length: 12; D gene: -; V gene: TRBV5-5; CDR3 DNA: TGTGCCAGCGGGCAAAGCACAGATACGCAGTATTTT; CDR3 protein: CASGQSTDTQYF
J gene: TRBJ1-1; clone size: -; CDR3 length: 15; D gene: -; V gene: TRBV15; CDR3 DNA: TGTGCCACCAGCAGAGATTTTGGGGGTACCACTGAAGCTTTCTTT; CDR3 protein: CATSRDFGGTTEAFF
J gene: TRBJ2-1; clone size: -; CDR3 length: 13; D gene: TRBD2; V gene: TRBV20-1; CDR3 DNA: TGCAGCCTTCGAGCGGGAGGGGTGAATGAGCAGTTCTTC; CDR3 protein: CSLRAGGVNEQFF
J gene: TRBJ2-7; clone size: few; CDR3 length: 15; D gene: TRBD1; V gene: TRBV19; CDR3 DNA: TGTGCCAGTAGTAGCCCTGGACAGGGCGACTACGAGCAGTACTTC; CDR3 protein: CASSSPGQGDYEQYF
J gene: TRBJ1-5; clone size: -; CDR3 length: 12; D gene: -; V gene: TRBV28; CDR3 DNA: TGTGCCAGCACCCTAGGGCATCAGCCCCAGCATTTT; CDR3 protein: CASTLGHQPQHF
J gene: TRBJ2-5; clone size: -; CDR3 length: 11; D gene: -; V gene: TRBV5-1; CDR3 DNA: TGCGCCAGCAGCAACCAAGAGGCCCAGTACTTC; CDR3 protein: CASSNQEAQYF
J gene: TRBJ2-1; clone size: many; CDR3 length: 14; D gene: -; V gene: TRBV2; CDR3 DNA: TGTGCCAGCAGTGAAGTGGGAGGGGGGAATGAGCAGTTCTTC; CDR3 protein: CASSEVGGGNEQFF
J gene: TRBJ1-1; clone size: many; CDR3 length: 14; D gene: -; V gene: TRBV7-2; CDR3 DNA: TGTGCCAGCATAACGGCCCAGGAGGGCACTGAAGCTTTCTTT; CDR3 protein: CASITAQEGTEAFF
J gene: TRBJ2-1; clone size: few; CDR3 length: 16; D gene: TRBD2; V gene: TRBV6-1; CDR3 DNA: TGTGCCAGCAGCGCTAGCGGGAGCCTAGCCTACAATGAGCAGTCCTTC; CDR3 protein: CASSASGSLAYNEQSF
J gene: TRBJ1-6; clone size: -; CDR3 length: 14; D gene: -; V gene: TRBV3-1; CDR3 DNA: TGTGCCAGCAGCCGAGGACAGTATAATTCACCCCTCCACTTT; CDR3 protein: CASSRGQYNSPLHF
J gene: TRBJ2-1; clone size: many; CDR3 length: 12; D gene: -; V gene: TRBV27; CDR3 DNA: TGTGCCAGCGGCACAGGCTTAAGTGAGCAGTTCTTC; CDR3 protein: CASGTGLSEQFF
J gene: TRBJ2-3; clone size: many; CDR3 length: 17; D gene: -; V gene: TRBV11-1; CDR3 DNA: TGTGCCAGCAGCTTAGGTCCGACGGGGAGATACACAGATACGCAGTATTTT; CDR3 protein: CASSLGPTGRYTDTQYF
J gene: TRBJ2-7; clone size: many; CDR3 length: 17; D gene: TRBD1; V gene: TRBV6-1; CDR3 DNA: TGTGCCAGCAGTACCCTGGGACAGGGATATGCCTCCTACGAGCAGTACTTC; CDR3 protein: CASSTLGQGYASYEQYF
J gene: TRBJ1-1; clone size: few; CDR3 length: 14; D gene: -; V gene: TRBV10-3; CDR3 DNA: TGTGCCATCAGTGAATTGGGCTCGGGCTCTGAAGCTTTCTTT; CDR3 protein: CAISELGSGSEAFF
J gene: TRBJ2-1; clone size: many; CDR3 length: 13; D gene: TRBD2; V gene: TRBV29-1; CDR3 DNA: TGCAGCGTTGTCACGCGGGAGGTGAATGAGCAGTTCTTC; CDR3 protein: CSVVTREVNEQFF
J gene: TRBJ1-1; clone size: few; CDR3 length: 13; D gene: -; V gene: TRBV20-1; CDR3 DNA: TGCAGTGCTAGAGAGGGGGCGGACACTGAAGCTTTCTTT; CDR3 protein: CSAREGADTEAFF
J gene: TRBJ1-5; clone size: many; CDR3 length: 14; D gene: -; V gene: TRBV12-3/TRBV12-4; CDR3 DNA: TGTGCCAGCAGTTTGTCCGCAGGGCCGCAGCCCCAGCATTTT; CDR3 protein: CASSLSAGPQPQHF
J gene: TRBJ2-2; clone size: many; CDR3 length: 16; D gene: TRBD2; V gene: TRBV24-1; CDR3 DNA: TGTGCCACCAGTGATCCCGGGACTATCTTAATTGGTGAGCTGTTTTTT; CDR3 protein: CATSDPGTILIGELFF